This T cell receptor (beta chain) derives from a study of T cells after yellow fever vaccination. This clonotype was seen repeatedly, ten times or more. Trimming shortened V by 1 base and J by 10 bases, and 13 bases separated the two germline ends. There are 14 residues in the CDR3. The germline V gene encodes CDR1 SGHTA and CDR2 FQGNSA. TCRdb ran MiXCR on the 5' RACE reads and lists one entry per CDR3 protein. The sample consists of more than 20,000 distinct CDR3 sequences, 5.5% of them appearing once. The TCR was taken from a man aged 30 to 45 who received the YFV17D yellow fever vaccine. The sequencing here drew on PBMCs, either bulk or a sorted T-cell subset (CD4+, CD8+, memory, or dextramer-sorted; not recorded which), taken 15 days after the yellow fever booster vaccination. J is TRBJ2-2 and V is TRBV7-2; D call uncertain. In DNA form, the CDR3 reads TGTGCCAGCAGCTTAGTAGGATTCGGTCTGGAGCTGTTTTTT. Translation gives CASSLVGFGLELFF.